Listed below are T cell receptor beta chains from one sample, sequenced in a study of response to subunit inactivated influenza vaccine. TCRdb independently ran MiXCR on the RT-PCR reads; one entry per CDR3 protein. The sample consists of about 190,000 distinct CDR3 sequences, roughly 14% of them appearing once. The specimen comprised CD8+ T cells sorted from PBMCs, sampled around 5 days after vaccination. All receptors come from a man aged 45-65 years who received an inactivated influenza vaccine. CDR3s include the opening cysteine and the closing phenylalanine or tryptophan. D genes are given only for firm matches. The size of a clone is reported for some rows only, either as once, few or many, or as a class for expanded clones.

D gene | J gene | clone size | V gene | CDR3 length | CDR3 DNA | CDR3 protein
TRBD2 | TRBJ2-5 | few | TRBV12-3/TRBV12-4 | 14 | TGTGCCAGCAGTGACGAGCGGGGGCAAGAGACCCAGTACTTC | CASSDERGQETQYF
NA | TRBJ2-1 | many | TRBV29-1 | 16 | TGCAGCGTAGAAGGGGGGGCCCCGAGCTCCTACAATGAGCAGTTCTTC | CSVEGGAPSSYNEQFF
NA | TRBJ2-3 | NA | TRBV7-6 | 16 | TGTGCCAGCAGCCTGACCCGAGCGGAGAGCACAGATACGCAGTATTTT | CASSLTRAESTDTQYF
TRBD2 | TRBJ2-1 | NA | TRBV4-3 | 17 | TGCGCCAGCAGCCAAGGCGGGGGATCTGGCTTCTACAATGAGCAGTTCTTC | CASSQGGGSGFYNEQFF
TRBD1 | TRBJ1-2 | few | TRBV12-3/TRBV12-4 | 15 | TGTGCCAGCAGTACAGCACAGGGGAGCAACTATGGCTACACCTTC | CASSTAQGSNYGYTF
NA | TRBJ1-1 | NA | TRBV5-1 | 14 | TGCGCCAGCTCTATCGGGGGAGGTGAAACTGAAGCTTTCTTT | CASSIGGGETEAFF
NA | TRBJ2-7 | many | TRBV5-5 | 13 | TGTGCCAGCAGTTCTAGTGGAGACTACGAGCAGTACTTC | CASSSSGDYEQYF
NA | TRBJ2-1 | few | TRBV7-9 | 12 | TGTGCCACCCGCGAGGGGAGCCATGAGCAGTTCTTC | CATREGSHEQFF
NA | TRBJ2-7 | many | TRBV2 | 15 | TGTGCCAGCAGTGGGAGACAGAGCGCCTTGGGGGAGCAGTACTTC | CASSGRQSALGEQYF
NA | TRBJ1-1 | few | TRBV7-9 | 15 | TGTGCCAGCAGCTTAGGTTTAGGGATGAGCACTGAAGCTTTCTTT | CASSLGLGMSTEAFF
NA | TRBJ2-1 | many | TRBV29-1 | 10 | TGCAGCGCCGCCTGGGATGAGCAGTTCTTC | CSAAWDEQFF
TRBD2 | TRBJ2-1 | NA | TRBV28 | 14 | TGTGCCAGCAGACTAGCGGGAGCCTACAATGAGCAGTTCTTC | CASRLAGAYNEQFF
NA | TRBJ2-1 | NA | TRBV5-1 | 12 | TGCGCCAGCAGCTTGAGACAGCCCGAGCAGTTCTTC | CASSLRQPEQFF
TRBD2 | TRBJ2-5 | few | TRBV7-8 | 14 | TGTGCCAGCAGCTTGTCGACTAGCGGGTCCGAGGGGTACTTC | CASSLSTSGSEGYF
TRBD1 | TRBJ2-5 | NA | TRBV6-2/TRBV6-3 | 21 | TGTGCCAGCAGTTACTCGTCTGTCACTCCGGGTGTTCGGGACAGGGGAGAGACCCAGTACTTC | CASSYSSVTPGVRDRGETQYF
NA | TRBJ2-7 | NA | TRBV20-1 | 13 | TGCAGTGCTAGAGATGACATTTCCTACGAGCAGTACTTC | CSARDDISYEQYF
TRBD2 | TRBJ2-3 | few | TRBV15 | 15 | TGTGCCACCAGCAGCCTAGCGGGGGACCCAGATACGCAGTATTTT | CATSSLAGDPDTQYF
NA | TRBJ2-1 | NA | TRBV18 | 17 | TGTGCCAGCTCACCAACAACTGGGAGAAGCTCCTACAATGAGCAGTTCTTC | CASSPTTGRSSYNEQFF
NA | TRBJ2-7 | few | TRBV29-1 | 12 | TGCAGCGTTGTGGGTTTGGAAGCCGAGCAGTACTTC | CSVVGLEAEQYF
NA | TRBJ1-5 | NA | TRBV12-3/TRBV12-4 | 15 | TGTGCCAGCAGTTCCGACGGAGGGGTCGGACAGCCCCAGCATTTT | CASSSDGGVGQPQHF
TRBD2 | TRBJ2-3 | NA | TRBV12-3/TRBV12-4 | 15 | TGTGCCAGCAGTTTCGGGCGGGTAGCGGGGGGCCATCAGTATTTT | CASSFGRVAGGHQYF
NA | TRBJ1-3 | NA | TRBV3-1 | 14 | TGTGCCAGCAGCCAAGGGATCCCTGGAAACACCATATATTTT | CASSQGIPGNTIYF
TRBD1 | TRBJ1-2 | many | TRBV20-1 | 15 | TGCAGTGCTAGAGATATAGGACAGGCGACCTACGGCTACACCTTC | CSARDIGQATYGYTF
NA | TRBJ2-1 | NA | TRBV5-1 | 16 | TGCGCCAGCAGCTTGGTGGAACGCATCTCCTACAATGAGCAGTTCTTC | CASSLVERISYNEQFF
NA | TRBJ2-3 | few | TRBV12-3/TRBV12-4 | 14 | TGTGCCAGCAGTTTAGGCAGGAATCCAGATACGCAGTATTTT | CASSLGRNPDTQYF
TRBD1 | TRBJ2-1 | NA | TRBV10-3 | 14 | TGTGCCATCAGCGGGACAGGGGAGATCAATGAGCAGTTCTTC | CAISGTGEINEQFF
TRBD1 | TRBJ1-3 | NA | TRBV9 | 15 | TGTGCCAGCAGCGATACCCAGGGGGCTGGAAACACCATATATTTT | CASSDTQGAGNTIYF
NA | TRBJ1-1 | NA | TRBV27 | 15 | TGTGCCAGCAGTTTATTAGGGGCGTCGGTCTCTGAAGCTTTCTTT | CASSLLGASVSEAFF
TRBD1 | TRBJ2-2 | NA | TRBV9 | 15 | TGTGCCAGCAACCCGACAGGGTCAGGGACCGGGGAGCTGTTTTTT | CASNPTGSGTGELFF
NA | TRBJ1-1 | NA | TRBV15 | 14 | TGTGCCACCAGCGGGGGCACAGAGAACACTGAAGCTTTCTTT | CATSGGTENTEAFF
NA | TRBJ2-3 | NA | TRBV13 | 18 | TGTGCCAGCAGCACCACAACTTTGGGGTCAACTAGCACAGATACGCAGTATTTT | CASSTTTLGSTSTDTQYF
NA | TRBJ2-3 | many | TRBV29-1 | 15 | TGCAGCGTTGAAGCACTAGACACTAGCACAGATACGCAGTATTTT | CSVEALDTSTDTQYF
NA | TRBJ2-1 | many | TRBV4-2 | 16 | TGTGCCAGCAGCCAGACTATCTCGAGGGCCTACAATGAGCAGTTCTTC | CASSQTISRAYNEQFF
NA | TRBJ1-4 | NA | TRBV20-1 | 14 | TGCAGTGCCAGTCATCCCGCAACTAATGAAAAACTGTTTTTT | CSASHPATNEKLFF
NA | TRBJ2-7 | few | TRBV7-9 | 13 | TGTGCCAGCAGCTTACCCGGCGCCTACGAGCAGTACTTC | CASSLPGAYEQYF
NA | TRBJ2-7 | NA | TRBV4-1 | 16 | TGCGCCAGCAGCCAAGTATCTAGGACGTACTCCTACGAGCAGTACTTC | CASSQVSRTYSYEQYF
NA | TRBJ1-1 | few | TRBV27 | 14 | TGTGCCAGCAGTTCGTACGGACCGAACACTGAAGCTTTCTTT | CASSSYGPNTEAFF
TRBD1 | TRBJ2-1 | NA | TRBV29-1 | 15 | TGCAGCGACGGACAGGGGTGGAGCTCCTACAATGAGCAGTTCTTC | CSDGQGWSSYNEQFF
TRBD1 | TRBJ1-1 | many | TRBV7-9 | 17 | TGTGCCAGCAGCTTAGGCAGGGGGCGCCCTGGGTTCACTGAAGCTTTCTTT | CASSLGRGRPGFTEAFF
NA | TRBJ1-1 | NA | TRBV12-3/TRBV12-4 | 15 | TGTGCCAGCACCCCAGGGAATGTGGCGGGCGTCGAAGCTTTCTTT | CASTPGNVAGVEAFF
TRBD2 | TRBJ2-4 | NA | TRBV27 | 13 | TGTGCCACCGGGGGGGTTGCCAAAAACATTCAGTACTTC | CATGGVAKNIQYF